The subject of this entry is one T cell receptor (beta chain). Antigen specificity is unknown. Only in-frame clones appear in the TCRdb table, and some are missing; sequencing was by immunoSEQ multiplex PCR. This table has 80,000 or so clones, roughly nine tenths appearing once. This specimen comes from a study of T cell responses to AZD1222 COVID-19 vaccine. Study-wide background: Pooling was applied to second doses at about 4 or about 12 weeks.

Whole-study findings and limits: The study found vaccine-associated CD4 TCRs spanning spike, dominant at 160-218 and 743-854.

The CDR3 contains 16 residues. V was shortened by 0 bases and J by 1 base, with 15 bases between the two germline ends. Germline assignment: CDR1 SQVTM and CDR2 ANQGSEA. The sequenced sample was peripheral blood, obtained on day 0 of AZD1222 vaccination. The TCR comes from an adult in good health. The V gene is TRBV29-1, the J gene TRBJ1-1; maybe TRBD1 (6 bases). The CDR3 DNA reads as TGCAGCGTTGAAGATACGGGGACACTGCCGAACACTGAAGCTTTCTTT. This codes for CSVEDTGTLPNTEAFF.